This TCR beta chain was retrieved from a study of blood T cell repertoires in COVID-19. Study context: T cells, B-cell-depleted T cells, or PBMCs supplied cDNA or gDNA.

Trimming pared 4 bases from V and 4 bases from J, leaving 14 bases between. Germline V gene sequence: CDR1 SGDLS, CDR2 YYNGEE. The CDR3 spans 14 residues. Participants came from about 24 US areas, aged about 18 to 95 years. TCRdb's copy holds only in-frame clones and misses some; the assay was immunoSEQ multiplex PCR. This sample yields 300,000 to 400,000 clones, of which about 88% are seen a single time; around 2.6% belongs to the top ten. This receptor was taken from a man between 60 and 75 years old who had recovered from COVID-19. Material for sequencing was PBMCs or T cells enriched from blood (not recorded which). This chain links TRBV9 with TRBJ1-1, with D possibly TRBD1 on 6 matching bases. In nucleotides, the CDR3 is TGTGCCAGCAGCTCCAGGGGCGCGGGCACTGAAGCTTTCTTT. Translation gives CASSSRGAGTEAFF.